This T cell receptor (beta chain) stems from a study of T cell responses to AZD1222 COVID-19 vaccine. Study-level results: AZD1222 recipients seropositive at baseline numbered only six or seven. Regions left unmutated in variants are reportedly the target of nearly half of spike-specific TCRs. The sample set comprised mostly white British donors with more females, and clonal diversity was possibly underestimated.

This clone was observed a single time. Its antigen is not known. Assay: immunoSEQ multiplex PCR; the TCRdb copy retains only in-frame clones and omits some. The data contain some 140,000 clones, 89% of them singletons. The CDR3 covers 15 residues. The germline gives CDR1 SGHRS, CDR2 YFSETQ. Trimming took off 0 bases at V and 0 bases at J, with 7 bases between the two ends. The chain employs TRBV5-1 and TRBJ1-5; D remains ambiguous. The TCR sequence derives from an adult who received the AZD1222 COVID-19 vaccine. This specimen was peripheral blood, taken 28 days after the second AZD1222 dose. The CDR3 loop reads CASSLDGDSNQPQHF. DNA of the CDR3: TGCGCCAGCAGCTTGGACGGAGATAGCAATCAGCCCCAGCATTTT.